This entry describes one T cell receptor beta chain. As yet, its antigen is unknown. This entry belongs to a study of OX40 agonist ivuxolimab in advanced cancers. Study outcomes and limitations: More expanded clones were found, on average, in CD8+ than in CD4+ T cells.

The CDR3 loop spans 15 amino acids. Trimming removed 6 bases from V and 2 bases from J; junction bases left unmatched: 6. CDR1 and CDR2 from the germline V gene are MNHEY and SVGAGI. TCRdb's copy holds only in-frame clones and misses some; the assay was immunoSEQ multiplex PCR. This table holds some 48,000 clones, more than 85% found once. This chain connects TRBV6-5 to TRBJ1-5; 8 bases are a match to TRBD1. This receptor was obtained from an adult with an advanced solid tumor such as melanoma, head and neck, liver or kidney cancer. This specimen consisted of CD4+ or CD8+ T cells sorted from blood, obtained in a trial of the OX40 agonist ivuxolimab. This CDR3 reads CASRPGTGRNQPQHF. The CDR3, as DNA: TGTGCCAGCAGACCCGGGACAGGCCGCAATCAGCCCCAGCATTTT.